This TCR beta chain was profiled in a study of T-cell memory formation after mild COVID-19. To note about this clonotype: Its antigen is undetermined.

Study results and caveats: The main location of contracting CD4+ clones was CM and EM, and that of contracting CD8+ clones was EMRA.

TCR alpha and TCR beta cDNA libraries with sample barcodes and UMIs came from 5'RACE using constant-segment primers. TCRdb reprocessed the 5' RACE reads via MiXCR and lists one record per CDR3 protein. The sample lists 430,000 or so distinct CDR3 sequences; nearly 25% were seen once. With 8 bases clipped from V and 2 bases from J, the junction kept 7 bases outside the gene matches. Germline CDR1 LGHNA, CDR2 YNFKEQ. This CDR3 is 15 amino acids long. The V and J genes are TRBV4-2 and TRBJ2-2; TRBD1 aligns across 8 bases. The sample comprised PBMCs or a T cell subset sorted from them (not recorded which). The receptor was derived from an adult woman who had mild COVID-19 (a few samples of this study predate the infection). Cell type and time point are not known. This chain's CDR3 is CASGGQGTNTGELFF. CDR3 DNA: TGTGCCAGCGGAGGACAGGGAACAAACACCGGGGAGCTGTTTTTT.